The 12 T cell receptor beta chains in this list originate from one sample, sequenced in a study of blood T cell repertoires in COVID-19. Some clones are missing from TCRdb's copy, which holds only in-frame ones; the method was immunoSEQ multiplex PCR. The sample comprises under 150,000 clones, 81% of which are singletons, and 7% to 10% rests with the top ten. Sequencing was carried out using peripheral blood. Receptors originate from a human donor with acute or convalescent COVID-19. The donor label of this sample is uncertain.

The chain couples TRBV7-2 to TRBJ1-5; 11 nucleotides line up with TRBD1. There are 14 residues in the CDR3. V gave up 3 bases and J gave up 6 bases; unmatched junction bases: 1. In germline, CDR1 is SGHTA, CDR2 FQGNSA. CDR3 in DNA: TGTGCCAGCAGCTTGGGACAGGGGGGTCAGCCCCAGCATTTT. It specifies CASSLGQGGQPQHF.

This chain links TRBV9 with TRBJ1-1, with 7 nucleotides matching TRBD1. V lost 1 base, J lost 1 base, and 1 base stayed unmatched. The CDR3 is 14 residues long. CDR1 SGDLS and CDR2 YYNGEE come from the germline V gene. Here the CDR3 reads CASSVQGENTEAFF. In DNA, the CDR3 is TGTGCCAGCAGCGTACAGGGGGAGAACACTGAAGCTTTCTTT.

The genes are TRBV6-5 and TRBJ1-1; D might be TRBD1 (5 bases). This CDR3 contains 13 residues. V was cut by 5 bases and J by 3 bases, with 10 bases left in between. The germline V gene has CDR1 MNHEY and CDR2 SVGAGI. The CDR3 here is CASSRQSYTEAFF. CDR3 sequence (DNA): TGTGCCAGCAGTCGACAGTCGTACACTGAAGCTTTCTTT.

The chain recombines TRBV9 with TRBJ1-2; D is uncertain. The CDR3 consists of 14 residues. Germline V gene lookup returns CDR1 SGDLS and CDR2 YYNGEE. Trimming shortened V by 0 bases and J by 2 bases, and 8 bases separated the two germline ends. CDR3 nucleotide sequence: TGTGCCAGCAGCGTAGTGGGCAGCAACTATGGCTACACCTTC. Its translation is CASSVVGSNYGYTF.

The genes are TRBV3-1 (or the pseudogene TRBV3-2) and TRBJ1-5; D remains ambiguous. The CDR3 has 14 residues. V lost 10 bases to trimming and J lost 6 bases, with 19 bases between them. CDR1 and CDR2 from the germline V gene are LGHDT and YNNKEL (reference sequence). The CDR3 region is CATSAAPVSQPQHF. The CDR3 bases are TGTGCCACCTCGGCGGCCCCCGTGAGTCAGCCCCAGCATTTT.

The J gene is TRBJ1-2, the V gene TRBV6-5, with 7 bases that match TRBD1. The germline V gene encodes CDR1 MNHEY and CDR2 SVGAGI. This CDR3 contains 12 residues. The V gene end was trimmed by 6 bases and the J gene end by 8 bases; junction bases not matched to a gene: 6. CDR3: CASRYGQAGYTF. The CDR3 nucleotides are TGTGCCAGCAGGTACGGACAGGCGGGCTACACCTTC.

The rearrangement uses TRBV3-1 (or the pseudogene TRBV3-2) and TRBJ1-1; 8 nucleotides align to TRBD1. The CDR3 totals 15 residues. V trimming: 0 bases; J trimming: 7 bases; junction bases outside the gene matches: 7. Germline V gene sequence: CDR1 LGHDT, CDR2 YNNKEL (reference sequence). The CDR3 DNA reads TGTGCCAGCAGCCAAGATTGGGGACAGGTCCATGAAGCTTTCTTT. Amino acid sequence: CASSQDWGQVHEAFF.

The gene calls are TRBV11-1 and TRBJ1-6, with 8 bases lining up with TRBD1. CDR3 length equals 15 residues. Germline trimming cut 5 bases from V and 8 bases from J; bases unmatched to any gene: 8. Per the germline V gene, CDR1 is SGHAT and CDR2 is FQDESV (reference sequence). CDR3 DNA: TGTGCCAGCAGCCTGGCTACAGGGGGGGATTCACCCCTCCACTTT. Translation: CASSLATGGDSPLHF.

The chain recombines TRBV30 with TRBJ2-5; D is unresolved. The CDR3 extends over 13 amino acids. Germline V gene lookup returns CDR1 GTSNPN and CDR2 SVGIG (reference sequence). V dropped 0 bases and J dropped 1 base, with 6 bases sitting between them. The CDR3 DNA is TGTGCCTGGAGTGTCGACACCCAAGAGACCCAGTACTTC. This sequence encodes CAWSVDTQETQYF.

J is TRBJ1-1 and V is TRBV11-2; 8 bases are shared with TRBD1. CDR1 is SGHAT and CDR2 is FQNNGV in the germline V gene. This CDR3 has 13 amino acids. J lost 5 bases, V lost 3 bases, and 2 bases had no gene match. The CDR3 reads CASSFRGRTEAFF. CDR3 DNA: TGTGCCAGCAGCTTCAGGGGGCGGACTGAAGCTTTCTTT.

This clone was counted only a few times. The CDR3 here is CASSFGGAWEQYF. The CDR3 nucleotides are TGTGCCAGCAGTTTTGGCGGGGCTTGGGAGCAGTACTTC. V gene TRBV12-3 or TRBV12-4 combines with J gene TRBJ2-7, with D possibly matching TRBD2 (6 bases). Trimming removed 3 bases at V and 7 bases at J, with 13 bases between. The CDR3 is 13 amino acids.

V gene TRBV27 combines with J gene TRBJ1-6; 9 nucleotides agree with TRBD1. CDR3 length: 14 residues. V trimming: 10 bases; J trimming: 2 bases; junction bases outside the gene matches: 3. Germline CDR1 and CDR2: MNHEY and SMNVEV (reference sequence). As DNA, the CDR3 is TGTGCCACCGGGACAGGGACCTATAATTCACCCCTCCACTTT. This encodes CATGTGTYNSPLHF.